These 7 T cell receptor beta chains were all obtained from the same sample, sequenced in a study of T cell changes during pregnancy in multiple sclerosis. The data were produced by immunoSEQ multiplex PCR, yet TCRdb's version contains in-frame clones alone and is incomplete. The table shows under 95,000 clones, with just under 95% occurring only once. This material consisted of peripheral blood, taken in the second trimester of pregnancy. The receptors derive from a female donor with multiple sclerosis, enrolled in a pregnancy study.

This chain links TRBV7-2 with TRBJ2-3; TRBD2 matches at 9 bases. V lost 1 base, J lost 2 bases, and 10 bases stayed unmatched. This CDR3 has 18 amino acids. The germline gives CDR1 SGHTA, CDR2 FQGNSA. The CDR3 DNA sequence: TGTGCCAGCAGCTTAGAATTTAGCGGGGGCCTCAACACAGATACGCAGTATTTT. It encodes CASSLEFSGGLNTDTQYF. Combining the CDR3 with reference TRBV7-2 and TRBJ2-3 gives the whole variable domain GAGVSQSPSNKVTEKGKDVELRCDPISGHTALYWYRQSLGQGLEFLIYFQGNSAPDKSGLPSDRFSAERTGGSVSTLTIQRTQQEDSAVYLCASSLEFSGGLNTDTQYFGPGTRLTVL.

A word on this clone: A read error may account for a junction end that differs from germline. This chain links TRBV19 with TRBJ2-1; D is possibly TRBD1 (5 bases). CDR3 length: 14 amino acids. CDR1 and CDR2 from the germline V gene are LNHDA and SQIVND (reference sequence). CDR3 DNA sequence: TGTGCCAGTAGTCTAGAGCGCAGGGTTAATGAGCAGTTCTTC. This sequence encodes CASSLERRVNEQFF.

This chain links TRBV7-2 with TRBJ1-6, with TRBD1 identical over 9 bases. Germline-derived CDR1 and CDR2 are SGHTA and FQGNSA. With 0 bases clipped from V and 7 bases from J, the junction kept 7 bases outside the gene matches. This CDR3 is built from 17 residues. The chain's CDR3 is CASSLAGQGTGNSPLHF. The CDR3 nucleotides read TGTGCCAGCAGCTTAGCGGGACAGGGAACGGGCAATTCACCCCTCCACTTT.

V is TRBV25-1 and J is TRBJ1-4; D not resolved. V dropped 1 base and J dropped 7 bases, with 16 bases sitting between them. CDR1 and CDR2 from the germline V gene are MGHDK and SYGVNS. The CDR3 is 16 amino acids. CDR3 bases: TGTGCCAGCAGTGAATCCGGCGGAGTAGTGAGTGAAAAACTGTTTTTT. Translated: CASSESGGVVSEKLFF.

This clone was detected a few times. The chain employs TRBV2 and TRBJ1-2; a possible D gene is TRBD1 (6 bases). CDR1 is SNHLY and CDR2 is FYNNEI in the germline V gene. Trimming removed 1 base at V and 4 bases at J, with 10 bases between. The length of the CDR3 is 14 residues. The CDR3 bases are TGTGCCAGCAGTGAAGTCCGGACAGCCTATGGCTACACCTTC. Translated: CASSEVRTAYGYTF.

The CDR3 spells CSVLLDGKRGDEQYF. In DNA form, the CDR3 reads TGCAGCGTCCTCCTTGATGGAAAGCGGGGGGACGAGCAGTACTTC. This chain joins TRBV29-1 and TRBJ2-7, with 9 bases lining up with TRBD2. Per germline, CDR1 SQVTM and CDR2 ANQGSEA. V lost 6 bases and J lost 5; bases outside the gene matches: 14. The CDR3 is 15 residues long.

This chain uses TRBV19 with TRBJ1-1; perhaps TRBD1 as D (5 bases). The V and J ends lost 8 bases and 4 bases respectively, with 14 bases between them. CDR1 LNHDA and CDR2 SQIVND come from the germline V gene (reference sequence). There are 13 residues in the CDR3. The CDR3 nucleotides are TGTGCCAGTCAAGTTCGGGGGGTCACTGAAGCTTTCTTT. The encoded protein is CASQVRGVTEAFF.